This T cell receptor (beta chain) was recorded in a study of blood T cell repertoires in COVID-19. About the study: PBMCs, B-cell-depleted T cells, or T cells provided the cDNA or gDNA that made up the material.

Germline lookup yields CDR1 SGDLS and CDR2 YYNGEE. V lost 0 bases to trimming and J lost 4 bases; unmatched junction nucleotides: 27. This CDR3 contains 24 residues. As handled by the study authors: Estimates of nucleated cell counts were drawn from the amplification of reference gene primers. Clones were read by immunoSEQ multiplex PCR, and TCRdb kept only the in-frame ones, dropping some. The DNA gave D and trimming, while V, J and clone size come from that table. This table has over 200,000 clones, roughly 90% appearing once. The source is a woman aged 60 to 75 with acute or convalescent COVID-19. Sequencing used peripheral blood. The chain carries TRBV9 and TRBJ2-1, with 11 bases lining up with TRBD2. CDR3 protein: CASSVEGDRGVGASGRTLYNEQFF. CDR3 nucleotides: TGTGCCAGCAGCGTAGAGGGTGACAGGGGTGTCGGCGCTAGCGGGAGGACCCTGTACAATGAGCAGTTCTTC. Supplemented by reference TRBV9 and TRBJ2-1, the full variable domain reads DSGVTQTPKHLITATGQRVTLRCSPRSGDLSVYWYQQSLDQGLQFLIQYYNGEERAKGNILERFSAQQFPDLHSELNLSSLELGDSALYFCASSVEGDRGVGASGRTLYNEQFFGPGTRLTVL.